Below, 3 T cell receptor beta chains from the same sample are listed, as sequenced in a study of T cell clonality in common variable immunodeficiency. The data were produced by immunoSEQ multiplex PCR, yet TCRdb's version contains in-frame clones alone and is incomplete. There are under 45,000 clones in the sample, none observed a single time. The specimen was peripheral blood mononuclear cells. These receptors came from a person aged 18-69 years in good health.

This clone was counted many times. The observed sequence ends 3 residues before the CDR3 terminus, with the missing tail filled in from the germline J gene. The chain recombines TRBV27 with TRBJ2-3; 9 nucleotides agree with TRBD2. The CDR3 covers 15 residues. The V segment lost 7 bases and the J segment 3 bases; nucleotides outside the gene matches: 8. Germline V gene data show CDR1 as MNHEY and CDR2 as SMNVEV (reference sequence). CDR3 amino acids: CASKNLAGVTDTQYF. The CDR3 bases that were read are TGTGCCAGCAAAAACTTAGCGGGGGTTACAGATACG.

This clone was seen at least ten times. The part of the CDR3 DNA that was read is TGTGCCAGCAGTCTTGGACAGGGGGGGCCCTATCAGCCC. Translating it yields CASSLGQGGPYQP. The CDR3 reads in full as CASSLGQGGPYQPQHF. The V and J genes are TRBV12-3 or TRBV12-4 and TRBJ1-5; 10 bases map to TRBD1. The CDR3 goes on 3 residues after the read ends, and that part is filled in from the germline J gene. V shed 5 bases and J 5 bases; nucleotides not matched to a gene: 9. The length of the CDR3 is 16 residues.

As to this clone: The read terminates 3 residues ahead of where the CDR3 ends, so the germline J gene completes it. The chain joins TRBV10-3 to TRBJ2-7; 8 bases are a match to TRBD2. V shed 6 bases and J 6 bases; nucleotides not matched to a gene: 16. Germline V gene lookup returns CDR1 ENHRY and CDR2 SYGVKD. The length of the CDR3 is 16 residues. The CDR3 region is CAIRGGDSGASSEQYF. CDR3 bases read: TGTGCCATCAGGGGGGGGGATAGCGGGGCCTCTAGCGAG.